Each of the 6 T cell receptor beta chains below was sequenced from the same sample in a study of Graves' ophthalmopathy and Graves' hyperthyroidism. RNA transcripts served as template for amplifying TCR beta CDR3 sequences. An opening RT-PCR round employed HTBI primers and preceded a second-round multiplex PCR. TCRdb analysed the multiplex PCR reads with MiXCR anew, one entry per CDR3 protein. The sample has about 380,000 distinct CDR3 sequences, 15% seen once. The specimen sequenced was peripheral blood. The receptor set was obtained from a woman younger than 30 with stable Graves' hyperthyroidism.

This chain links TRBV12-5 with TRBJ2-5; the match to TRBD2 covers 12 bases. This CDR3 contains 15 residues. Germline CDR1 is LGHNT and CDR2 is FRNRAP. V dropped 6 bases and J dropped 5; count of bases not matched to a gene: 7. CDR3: CASGASGRVTETQYF. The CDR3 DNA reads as TGTGCTAGTGGAGCTAGCGGGAGGGTCACGGAGACCCAGTACTTC.

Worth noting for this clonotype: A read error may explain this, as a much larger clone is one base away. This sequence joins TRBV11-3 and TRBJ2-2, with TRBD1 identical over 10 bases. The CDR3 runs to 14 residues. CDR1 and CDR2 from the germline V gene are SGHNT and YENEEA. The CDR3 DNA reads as TGTCCCAGCAGCCCGGGACAGGGGTCCGGGGAGCTGTTTTTT. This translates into CPSSPGQGSGELFF. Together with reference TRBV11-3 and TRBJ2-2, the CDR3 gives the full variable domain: EAGVVQSPRYKIIEKKQPVAFWCNPISGHNTLYWYLQNLGQGPELLIRYENEEAVDDSQLPKDRFSAERLKGVDSTLKIQPAELGDSAVYLCPSSPGQGSGELFFGEGSRLTVL.

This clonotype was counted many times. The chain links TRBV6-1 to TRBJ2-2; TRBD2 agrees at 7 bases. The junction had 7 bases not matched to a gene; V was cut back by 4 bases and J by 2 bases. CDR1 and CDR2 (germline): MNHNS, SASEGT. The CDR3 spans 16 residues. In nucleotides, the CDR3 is TGTGCCAGCAGTGTTGGAGGGGACTATAACACCGGGGAGCTGTTTTTT. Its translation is CASSVGGDYNTGELFF.

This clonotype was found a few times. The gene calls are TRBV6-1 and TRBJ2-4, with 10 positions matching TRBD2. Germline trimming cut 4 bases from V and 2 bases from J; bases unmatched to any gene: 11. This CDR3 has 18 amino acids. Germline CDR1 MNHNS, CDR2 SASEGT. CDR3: CASSGASGGYPSKNIQYF. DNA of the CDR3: TGTGCCAGCAGTGGGGCTAGCGGGGGATATCCTTCCAAAAACATTCAGTACTTC.

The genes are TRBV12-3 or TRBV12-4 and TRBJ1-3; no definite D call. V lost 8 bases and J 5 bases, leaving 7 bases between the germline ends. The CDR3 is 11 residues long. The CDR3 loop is CASEDRNTIYF. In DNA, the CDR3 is TGTGCCAGCGAAGATAGAAACACCATATATTTT.

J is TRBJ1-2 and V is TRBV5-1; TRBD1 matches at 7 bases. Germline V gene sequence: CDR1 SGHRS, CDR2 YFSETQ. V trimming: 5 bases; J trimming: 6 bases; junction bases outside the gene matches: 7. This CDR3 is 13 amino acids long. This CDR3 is CASSRTGLDGYTF. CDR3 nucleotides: TGCGCCAGCAGTCGGACAGGTTTGGATGGCTACACCTTC.